The T cell receptor (beta chain) described here comes from a study of OX40 agonist ivuxolimab in advanced cancers. Study at large: The study treated patients with ivuxolimab, an agonistic anti-OX40 (CD134) antibody. Males comprised around 80% of the group, whose mean age was about 62 years (range roughly 20 to 85). Findings and limits, study-wide: At doses 0.1 to 3.0 mg/kg, CD4+ and CD8+ clones expanded.

Measured with immunoSEQ multiplex PCR; TCRdb has only the in-frame clones, and not every one. The sample consists of 75,000 to 100,000 clones, approximately 80% of them appearing once. Notes on this clone: Its antigen is not known.

The CDR3 consists of 13 residues. Germline CDR1 SGHRS, CDR2 YFSETQ. Trimming removed 0 bases at V and 6 bases at J, with 9 bases between. The sample consisted of CD4+ or CD8+ T cells sorted from blood, taken in a trial of the OX40 agonist ivuxolimab. V usage is TRBV5-1 and J usage is TRBJ1-2; D uncertain. This TCR was recovered from an adult with an advanced solid tumor such as melanoma, head and neck, liver or kidney cancer. The CDR3 reads CASSLGSDHGYTF. The CDR3 coding sequence is TGCGCCAGCAGCTTGGGGTCCGATCATGGCTACACCTTC.